These T cell receptor beta chains were read from a single sample in a study of blood T cell repertoires in COVID-19. Assay used: immunoSEQ multiplex PCR; TCRdb lists only in-frame clones, some missing. The profile covers 180,000 or so clones, with approximately 86% appearing a single time and 0.99% taken by the ten largest. Sequencing used peripheral blood. The receptor source for this set is a man aged 18 to 30 with acute or convalescent COVID-19. CDR3s include the opening cysteine and the closing phenylalanine or tryptophan. A D gene is named only where the DNA matches it firmly. Clone size, where shown, is once, few, many, or a class for clones that have expanded.

j_call cdr3_length v_call clone_size d_call cdr3_aa cdr3_nt
TRBJ2-3 15 TRBV7-2 NA TRBD2 CASSPSGGAADTQYF TGTGCCAGCAGCCCTAGCGGGGGGGCCGCAGATACGCAGTATTTT
TRBJ1-2 14 TRBV23-1 NA TRBD1 CASNFVDRGYGYTF TGCGCCAGCAATTTTGTGGACAGGGGATATGGCTACACCTTC
TRBJ2-4 17 TRBV6-7 NA NA CASSDGLYFTAKNIQYF TGTGCCAGCAGCGACGGACTTTACTTCACGGCCAAAAACATTCAGTACTTC
TRBJ1-3 16 TRBV9 NA TRBD1 CASSSAGTDTGNTIYF TGTGCCAGCAGCTCGGCCGGGACAGACACTGGAAACACCATATATTTT
TRBJ1-4 14 TRBV5-1 NA TRBD1 CASSLGTGDEKLFF TGCGCCAGCAGCTTAGGGACAGGGGATGAAAAACTGTTTTTT
TRBJ2-1 12 TRBV7-3 NA NA CASSDTGYEQFF TGTGCCAGCAGTGACACGGGGTATGAGCAGTTCTTC
TRBJ1-6 15 TRBV7-9 NA NA CASTKQKTGASPLHF TGTGCCAGCACCAAGCAGAAGACTGGCGCCTCACCCCTCCACTTT
TRBJ1-2 13 TRBV7-2 NA NA CASSPGQGYGYTF TGTGCCAGCAGCCCGGGACAAGGCTATGGCTACACCTTC
TRBJ1-2 17 TRBV28 NA TRBD1 CASSAGTGGRVGYGYTF TGTGCCAGCAGTGCAGGGACAGGGGGCCGGGTTGGCTATGGCTACACCTTC
TRBJ1-5 14 TRBV28 once NA CASGGGYSNQPQHF TGTGCCAGCGGGGGGGGTTATAGCAATCAGCCCCAGCATTTT
TRBJ1-1 14 TRBV5-6 NA NA CASSFGGRNTEAFF TGTGCCAGCAGCTTCGGGGGAAGGAACACTGAAGCTTTCTTT
TRBJ1-5 16 TRBV18 NA NA CASSPRSSAVLEPQHF TGTGCCAGCTCACCACGGTCTTCGGCGGTTCTTGAGCCCCAGCATTTT
TRBJ1-4 16 TRBV7-9 NA TRBD1 CASSSGTGPLGEKLFF TGTGCCAGCAGCTCCGGGACAGGGCCGTTGGGGGAAAAACTGTTTTTT
TRBJ2-1 16 TRBV25-1 NA TRBD2 CASSESSSGGRNEQFF TGTGCCAGCAGTGAATCGTCTAGCGGGGGTAGGAATGAGCAGTTCTTC
TRBJ1-6 16 TRBV9 NA TRBD1 CASSPTPPGGTSPLHF TGTGCCAGCAGCCCAACCCCCCCAGGGGGCACTTCACCCCTCCACTTT
TRBJ1-1 15 TRBV4-1 NA NA CASTPGEGAGTEAFF TGCGCCAGCACCCCGGGGGAAGGGGCGGGTACTGAAGCTTTCTTT
TRBJ2-7 14 TRBV18 NA NA CASSQDRTTYEQYF TGTGCCAGCTCACAAGACAGGACCACCTACGAGCAGTACTTC
TRBJ2-5 15 TRBV7-7 NA TRBD1 CASSLGGGIQETQYF TGTGCCAGCAGCTTAGGAGGGGGCATACAAGAGACCCAGTACTTC
TRBJ1-1 12 TRBV29-1 NA NA CSARVYNTEAFF TGCAGCGCCCGGGTCTATAACACTGAAGCTTTCTTT
TRBJ2-7 14 TRBV19 NA TRBD2 CASSMTSGVDEQYF TGTGCCAGTAGTATGACTAGCGGGGTCGACGAGCAGTACTTC
TRBJ2-1 11 TRBV29-1 NA TRBD1 CSVEDLGQGFF TGCAGCGTTGAAGATTTAGGACAGGGGTTCTTC
TRBJ1-6 15 TRBV9 NA TRBD1 CASSARQGLMSPLHF TGTGCCAGCAGCGCCCGACAGGGCCTCATGTCACCCCTCCACTTT
TRBJ2-2 13 TRBV29-1 NA NA CSAEGQNTGELFF TGCAGCGCAGAGGGCCAGAACACCGGGGAGCTGTTTTTT
TRBJ2-2 14 TRBV5-5 few NA CASSFDSGVGELFF TGTGCCAGCAGCTTCGATTCGGGGGTCGGGGAGCTGTTTTTT
TRBJ1-5 15 TRBV3-1/TRBV3-2 NA NA CASSQGRSGYQPQHF TGTGCCAGCAGCCAAGGTCGGAGCGGATATCAGCCCCAGCATTTT
TRBJ2-1 16 TRBV15 NA TRBD2 CATSRDQGGVYNEQFF TGTGCCACCAGCAGAGATCAGGGAGGGGTTTACAATGAGCAGTTCTTC
TRBJ1-5 14 TRBV24-1 NA TRBD1 CATSDSDRTQPQHF TGTGCCACCAGTGATTCGGACAGGACTCAGCCCCAGCATTTT
TRBJ1-4 15 TRBV7-9 few NA CASSLVRGGNEKLFF TGTGCCAGCAGCTTAGTCAGGGGAGGGAATGAAAAACTGTTTTTT
TRBJ2-2 15 TRBV9 NA TRBD2 CASSEGLANTGELFF TGTGCCAGCAGCGAGGGACTAGCTAACACCGGGGAGCTGTTTTTT
TRBJ2-1 24 TRBV2 few NA CASSELVTFSEDHRSGSSYNEQFF TGTGCCAGCAGTGAATTAGTTACCTTTTCGGAGGATCATCGAAGTGGTAGCTCCTACAATGAGCAGTTCTTC
TRBJ1-1 15 TRBV7-8 many NA CATSGGGRRNTEAFF TGTGCCACCTCTGGGGGGGGCCGTAGGAACACTGAAGCTTTCTTT
TRBJ2-4 13 TRBV5-1 NA TRBD1 CASRPSTGDIQYF TGCGCCAGCAGGCCATCGACAGGGGACATTCAGTACTTC
TRBJ1-1 15 TRBV6-5 NA NA CASSYSPRVDTEAFF TGTGCCAGCAGTTACTCGCCCAGGGTTGACACTGAAGCTTTCTTT
TRBJ1-2 12 TRBV2 NA TRBD1 CASRTGGGGYTF TGTGCCAGCAGAACAGGGGGTGGAGGCTACACCTTC
TRBJ1-2 12 TRBV30 NA NA CAWGGRIDGYTF TGTGCCTGGGGGGGGAGGATAGACGGCTACACCTTC
TRBJ2-1 16 TRBV7-3 NA NA CASSLTAGDSYNEQFF TGTGCCAGCAGCTTAACGGCCGGGGACTCCTACAATGAGCAGTTCTTC
TRBJ1-2 13 TRBV5-1 NA TRBD1 CASSSGQTFGYTF TGCGCCAGCAGCTCGGGACAGACCTTCGGCTACACCTTC
TRBJ2-7 14 TRBV6-2/TRBV6-3 NA NA CASSPLGEADEQYF TGTGCCAGCAGTCCCCTGGGGGAGGCAGACGAGCAGTACTTC
TRBJ1-5 17 TRBV28 NA NA CASSLYGRGRGNQPQHF TGTGCCAGCAGTTTATATGGCAGGGGCCGGGGCAATCAGCCCCAGCATTTT
TRBJ1-4 12 TRBV30 few NA CALEALNEKLFF TGTGCCTTGGAGGCCCTTAATGAAAAACTGTTTTTT
TRBJ1-2 15 TRBV24-1 NA TRBD1 CATSEAGGSNYGYTF TGTGCCACCAGTGAGGCAGGGGGTTCTAACTATGGCTACACCTTC
TRBJ2-7 14 TRBV21-1 NA NA CATGPGTSPHEQYF TGTGCCACCGGGCCGGGGACATCCCCTCACGAGCAGTACTTC
TRBJ1-6 17 TRBV28 NA TRBD1 CASKTGQRVSYNSPLHF TGTGCCAGTAAAACGGGACAGCGAGTATCCTATAATTCACCCCTCCACTTT
TRBJ2-1 18 TRBV30 NA TRBD2 CAWRMPKRGALVDNEQFF TGTGCCTGGAGGATGCCCAAGCGGGGGGCCCTGGTCGACAATGAGCAGTTCTTC
TRBJ2-2 13 TRBV29-1 NA NA CSVGVRGTGELFF TGCAGCGTTGGCGTCCGGGGCACCGGGGAGCTGTTTTTT